The rows below give T cell receptor beta chains drawn from one sample of a study of blood T cell repertoires in COVID-19. Clones were read by immunoSEQ multiplex PCR, and TCRdb kept only the in-frame ones, dropping some. The sample comprises 150,000 to 200,000 clones, 60% to 85% of which are singletons, and around 2.7% rests with the top ten. Sequencing was done on a sample of peripheral blood. These receptors originate from a man in his 70s with acute or convalescent COVID-19. CDR3s include the opening cysteine and the closing phenylalanine or tryptophan. Fields, in order: CDR3 protein, CDR3 DNA, D gene, V gene, J gene, clone size. A D gene is named only where the DNA matches it firmly. Size tells how often a clone was seen (once, few, many) or the class of an expanded clone, and some rows leave it out.

CDR3: CASSHDRGIAYNEQFF
DNA: TGTGCCAGCAGCCATGACAGGGGGATAGCCTACAATGAGCAGTTCTTC
D: TRBD1
V: TRBV14
J: TRBJ2-1
size: -

CDR3: CASSYVYGYTF
DNA: TGTGCCAGCAGTTACGTATATGGCTACACCTTC
D: -
V: TRBV6-2/TRBV6-3
J: TRBJ1-2
size: -

CDR3: CASEKGFEAFF
DNA: TGTGCCAGCGAAAAGGGGTTTGAAGCTTTCTTT
D: -
V: TRBV2
J: TRBJ1-1
size: -

CDR3: CASSLVEGEAFF
DNA: TGTGCCAGCAGCTTGGTAGAGGGCGAAGCTTTCTTT
D: -
V: TRBV5-4
J: TRBJ1-1
size: -

CDR3: CASSLSAGSPYNEQFF
DNA: TGTGCCAGCAGTTTGTCAGCGGGCAGCCCCTACAATGAGCAGTTCTTC
D: -
V: TRBV2
J: TRBJ2-1
size: -

CDR3: CATTRTSGSAGELFF
DNA: TGTGCCACTACAAGGACTAGCGGGAGCGCCGGGGAGCTGTTTTTT
D: TRBD2
V: TRBV6-5
J: TRBJ2-2
size: -

CDR3: CASSLRDSYGYTF
DNA: TGTGCCAGCAGCTTGAGGGACAGCTATGGCTACACCTTC
D: TRBD1
V: TRBV5-5
J: TRBJ1-2
size: -

CDR3: CASSWTLTQQETQYF
DNA: TGTGCCAGCAGTTGGACACTAACCCAACAAGAGACCCAGTACTTC
D: -
V: TRBV6-5
J: TRBJ2-5
size: -

CDR3: CASTQQGNTGELFF
DNA: TGTGCCAGCACCCAACAGGGGAACACCGGGGAGCTGTTTTTT
D: -
V: TRBV6-5
J: TRBJ2-2
size: -

CDR3: CASSWTGTRAEQFF
DNA: TGCGCCAGCAGCTGGACCGGGACTAGAGCCGAGCAGTTCTTC
D: TRBD2
V: TRBV5-1
J: TRBJ2-1
size: -

CDR3: CASYGLQGAGYTF
DNA: TGTGCCAGCTACGGTCTACAGGGGGCTGGCTACACCTTC
D: TRBD1
V: TRBV28
J: TRBJ1-2
size: -

CDR3: CASRARRLADSSKNIQYF
DNA: TGTGCCAGCAGGGCGCGAAGACTAGCGGACTCCTCCAAAAACATTCAGTACTTC
D: TRBD2
V: TRBV5-8
J: TRBJ2-4
size: -

CDR3: CATSEAEHSGSAHTQYF
DNA: TGTGCCACCAGTGAGGCCGAGCATTCGGGGTCCGCGCATACGCAGTATTTT
D: -
V: TRBV24-1
J: TRBJ2-3
size: -

CDR3: CASRPDRGTNTEAFF
DNA: TGTGCCAGCAGACCCGACAGGGGAACGAACACTGAAGCTTTCTTT
D: TRBD1
V: TRBV6-5
J: TRBJ1-1
size: -

CDR3: CASSLIGRTNYGYTF
DNA: TGTGCCAGCAGCTTGATTGGCCGTACTAACTATGGCTACACCTTC
D: -
V: TRBV5-4
J: TRBJ1-2
size: -

CDR3: CASSQEWVGATDTQYF
DNA: TGTGCCAGCAGCCAAGAGTGGGTAGGAGCAACAGATACGCAGTATTTT
D: -
V: TRBV4-2
J: TRBJ2-3
size: -

CDR3: CASSLPPSYNSPLHF
DNA: TGTGCCAGCAGCCTCCCCCCCTCTTATAATTCACCCCTCCACTTT
D: -
V: TRBV3-1/TRBV3-2
J: TRBJ1-6
size: few

CDR3: CASSPGLAATPSYEQYF
DNA: TGTGCCAGTAGCCCGGGACTAGCGGCTACACCCTCCTACGAGCAGTACTTC
D: TRBD2
V: TRBV19
J: TRBJ2-7
size: -

CDR3: CASSYGTGYNEQFF
DNA: TGTGCCAGCAGTTACGGGACAGGGTACAATGAGCAGTTCTTC
D: TRBD1
V: TRBV6-5
J: TRBJ2-1
size: -

CDR3: CASSANSGGSDTQYF
DNA: TGTGCCAGCAGTGCGAATAGCGGGGGTTCAGATACGCAGTATTTT
D: TRBD2
V: TRBV6-4
J: TRBJ2-3
size: -

CDR3: CASSIGGLAGYFNEQFF
DNA: TGTGCCAGTAGTATTGGGGGACTAGCGGGGTACTTTAATGAGCAGTTCTTC
D: TRBD2
V: TRBV19
J: TRBJ2-1
size: -

CDR3: CASSLALSQGYSYEQYF
DNA: TGTGCCAGCAGCTTAGCGCTCAGTCAGGGCTACTCCTACGAGCAGTACTTC
D: -
V: TRBV7-8
J: TRBJ2-7
size: many

CDR3: CASSFLSGNYGYTF
DNA: TGTGCCAGCAGCTTTCTTTCGGGGAACTATGGCTACACCTTC
D: -
V: TRBV7-9
J: TRBJ1-2
size: once

CDR3: CASSLFNEKLFF
DNA: TGTGCCAGCAGCTTATTCAATGAAAAACTGTTTTTT
D: -
V: TRBV3-1/TRBV3-2
J: TRBJ1-4
size: -

CDR3: CASSNTGTGGNYGYTF
DNA: TGTGCCAGCAGCAACACGGGGACAGGTGGTAACTATGGCTACACCTTC
D: TRBD1
V: TRBV27
J: TRBJ1-2
size: -

CDR3: CAISDPTSGSYEQYF
DNA: TGTGCCATCAGTGACCCGACTAGCGGGAGTTACGAGCAGTACTTC
D: TRBD2
V: TRBV10-3
J: TRBJ2-7
size: -

CDR3: CASSPPGGWRETEQFF
DNA: TGTGCCAGCAGCCCCCCGGGGGGGTGGCGGGAGACTGAGCAGTTCTTC
D: TRBD2
V: TRBV11-3
J: TRBJ2-1
size: once

CDR3: CASGRDRDQPQHF
DNA: TGTGCCTCAGGACGGGACAGGGATCAGCCCCAGCATTTT
D: TRBD1
V: TRBV28
J: TRBJ1-5
size: -

CDR3: CASSQNILSNQPQHF
DNA: TGTGCCAGCAGCCAGAACATATTAAGCAATCAGCCCCAGCATTTT
D: -
V: TRBV6-5
J: TRBJ1-5
size: -

CDR3: CSVEMAAGNTEAFF
DNA: TGCAGCGTTGAAATGGCGGCGGGCAACACTGAAGCTTTCTTT
D: -
V: TRBV29-1
J: TRBJ1-1
size: once

CDR3: CASSPDRGDEQFF
DNA: TGTGCCAGCAGTCCGGACAGGGGGGATGAGCAGTTCTTC
D: TRBD1
V: TRBV12-3/TRBV12-4
J: TRBJ2-1
size: -

CDR3: CATSRDLGDSPLHF
DNA: TGTGCCACCAGCAGAGATCTAGGGGATTCACCCCTCCACTTT
D: -
V: TRBV15
J: TRBJ1-6
size: -

CDR3: CASSLTRPPNTGELFF
DNA: TGTGCCAGCTCACTTACTAGGCCCCCGAACACCGGGGAGCTGTTTTTT
D: -
V: TRBV18
J: TRBJ2-2
size: -

CDR3: CATWDSLRDNEQFF
DNA: TGTGCCACTTGGGACTCTCTTCGGGACAATGAGCAGTTCTTC
D: -
V: TRBV19
J: TRBJ2-1
size: -

CDR3: CASSQRTGTGVAGELFF
DNA: TGTGCCAGCTCACAGAGAACCGGGACAGGGGTCGCCGGGGAGCTGTTTTTT
D: TRBD1
V: TRBV18
J: TRBJ2-2
size: -

CDR3: CASSRQSTGWELYEQYF
DNA: TGTGCCAGCAGCCGTCAGTCGACAGGGTGGGAGTTATACGAGCAGTACTTC
D: TRBD1
V: TRBV5-5
J: TRBJ2-7
size: -

CDR3: CASSQIGLNNEQFF
DNA: TGTGCCAGCAGCCAAATCGGACTGAACAATGAGCAGTTCTTC
D: -
V: TRBV5-6
J: TRBJ2-1
size: once

CDR3: CASSLASGGRTSTDTQYF
DNA: TGCGCCAGCAGCTTGGCTAGCGGGGGAAGAACTAGCACAGATACGCAGTATTTT
D: TRBD2
V: TRBV5-1
J: TRBJ2-3
size: -

CDR3: CASSPLGDSGNTIYF
DNA: TGTGCCAGCTCACCACTAGGGGACTCTGGAAACACCATATATTTT
D: -
V: TRBV18
J: TRBJ1-3
size: -

CDR3: CASSAGTERRGEQFF
DNA: TGTGCCAGCAGTGCCGGGACAGAGAGAAGGGGTGAGCAGTTCTTC
D: TRBD1
V: TRBV6-2/TRBV6-3
J: TRBJ2-1
size: -

CDR3: CASSPSVLLAQHF
DNA: TGTGCCAGCAGTCCTTCAGTCCTTTTGGCCCAGCATTTT
D: -
V: TRBV28
J: TRBJ1-5
size: -

CDR3: CAISAATSNEQYF
DNA: TGTGCCATCAGCGCCGCGACTAGCAACGAGCAGTACTTC
D: TRBD2
V: TRBV10-3
J: TRBJ2-7
size: -

CDR3: CASSQVLVTSDEQFF
DNA: TGTGCCAGCAGCCAAGTTCTTGTAACTAGCGATGAGCAGTTCTTC
D: TRBD2
V: TRBV3-1/TRBV3-2
J: TRBJ2-1
size: -

CDR3: CASSLSFYEQYF
DNA: TGTGCCAGCAGCCTTTCCTTCTACGAGCAGTACTTC
D: -
V: TRBV28
J: TRBJ2-7
size: -

CDR3: CASSSKSWRGVQETQYF
DNA: TGTGCCAGCAGTTCCAAGTCCTGGCGGGGGGTCCAAGAGACCCAGTACTTC
D: TRBD2
V: TRBV27
J: TRBJ2-5
size: few

CDR3: CASSFGTANNSPLHF
DNA: TGTGCCAGCAGCTTCGGGACAGCCAATAATTCACCCCTCCACTTT
D: TRBD1
V: TRBV6-5
J: TRBJ1-6
size: -

CDR3: CATQGTYEQYF
DNA: TGTGCCACCCAGGGAACGTACGAGCAGTACTTC
D: -
V: TRBV5-8
J: TRBJ2-7
size: -

CDR3: CASSYPHTDTQYF
DNA: TGTGCCAGCAGTTACCCCCACACAGATACGCAGTATTTT
D: -
V: TRBV6-5
J: TRBJ2-3
size: -

CDR3: CASSPRLGQNTEAFF
DNA: TGTGCCAGCAGCCCACGTCTTGGGCAGAACACTGAAGCTTTCTTT
D: -
V: TRBV7-2
J: TRBJ1-1
size: -

CDR3: CATLRRTGLDGYTF
DNA: TGTGCCACCCTACGTCGGACAGGGCTGGATGGCTACACCTTC
D: TRBD1
V: TRBV6-5
J: TRBJ1-2
size: -

CDR3: CASSPGTSYGYTF
DNA: TGCGCCAGCAGCCCGGGGACTTCCTATGGCTACACCTTC
D: -
V: TRBV4-1
J: TRBJ1-2
size: few

CDR3: CASSLGPRSVHQPQHF
DNA: TGTGCCAGCAGCTTAGGTCCCAGATCAGTCCATCAGCCCCAGCATTTT
D: -
V: TRBV7-6
J: TRBJ1-5
size: -

CDR3: CASSSLLVRGNSYEQYF
DNA: TGTGCCAGCAGCAGTTTATTAGTCAGGGGTAACAGTTACGAGCAGTACTTC
D: -
V: TRBV5-5
J: TRBJ2-7
size: -